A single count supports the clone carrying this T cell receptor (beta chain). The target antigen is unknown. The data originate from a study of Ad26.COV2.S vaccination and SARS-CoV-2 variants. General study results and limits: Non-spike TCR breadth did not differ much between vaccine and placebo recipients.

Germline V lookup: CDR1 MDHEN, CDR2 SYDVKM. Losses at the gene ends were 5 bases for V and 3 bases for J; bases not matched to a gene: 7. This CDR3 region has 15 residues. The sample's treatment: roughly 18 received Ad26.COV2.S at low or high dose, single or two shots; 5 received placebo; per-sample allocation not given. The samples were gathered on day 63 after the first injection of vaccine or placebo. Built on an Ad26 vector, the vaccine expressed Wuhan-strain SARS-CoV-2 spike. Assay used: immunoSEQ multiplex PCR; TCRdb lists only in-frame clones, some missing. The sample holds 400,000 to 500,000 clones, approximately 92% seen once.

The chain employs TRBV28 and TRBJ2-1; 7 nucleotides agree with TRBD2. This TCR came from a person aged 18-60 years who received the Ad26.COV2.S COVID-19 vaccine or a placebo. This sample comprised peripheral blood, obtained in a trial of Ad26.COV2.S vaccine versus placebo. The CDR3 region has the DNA TGTGCCAGCAGTCCGTGGGGGAGGGGCTACAATGAGCAGTTCTTC. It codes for CASSPWGRGYNEQFF.